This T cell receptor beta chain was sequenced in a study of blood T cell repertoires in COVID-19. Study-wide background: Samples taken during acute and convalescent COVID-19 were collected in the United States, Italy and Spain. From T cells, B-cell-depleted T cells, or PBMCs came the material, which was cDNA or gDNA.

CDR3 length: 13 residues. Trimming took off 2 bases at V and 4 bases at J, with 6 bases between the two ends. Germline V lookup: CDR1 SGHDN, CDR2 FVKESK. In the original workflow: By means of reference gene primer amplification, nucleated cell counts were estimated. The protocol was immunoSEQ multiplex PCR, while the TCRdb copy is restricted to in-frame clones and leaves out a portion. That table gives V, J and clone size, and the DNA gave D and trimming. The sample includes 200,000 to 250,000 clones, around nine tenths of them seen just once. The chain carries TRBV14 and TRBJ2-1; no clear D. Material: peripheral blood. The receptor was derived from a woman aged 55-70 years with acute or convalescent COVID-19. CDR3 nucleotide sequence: TGTGCCAGCAGCCAACAGGATTACAATGAGCAGTTCTTC. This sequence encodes CASSQQDYNEQFF. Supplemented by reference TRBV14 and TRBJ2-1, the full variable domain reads EAGVTQFPSHSVIEKGQTVTLRCDPISGHDNLYWYRRVMGKEIKFLLHFVKESKQDESGMPNNRFLAERTGGTYSTLKVQPAELEDSGVYFCASSQQDYNEQFFGPGTRLTVL.